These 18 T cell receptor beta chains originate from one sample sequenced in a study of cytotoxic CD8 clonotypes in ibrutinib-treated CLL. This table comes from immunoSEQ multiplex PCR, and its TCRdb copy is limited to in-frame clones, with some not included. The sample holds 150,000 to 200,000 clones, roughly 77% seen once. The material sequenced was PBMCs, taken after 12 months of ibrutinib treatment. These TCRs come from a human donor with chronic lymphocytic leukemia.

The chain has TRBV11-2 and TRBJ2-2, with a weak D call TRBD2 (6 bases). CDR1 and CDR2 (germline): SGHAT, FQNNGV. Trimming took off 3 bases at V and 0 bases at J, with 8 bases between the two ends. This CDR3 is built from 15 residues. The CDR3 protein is CASSLDYANTGELFF. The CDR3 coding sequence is TGTGCCAGCAGCTTGGACTACGCGAACACCGGGGAGCTGTTTTTT.

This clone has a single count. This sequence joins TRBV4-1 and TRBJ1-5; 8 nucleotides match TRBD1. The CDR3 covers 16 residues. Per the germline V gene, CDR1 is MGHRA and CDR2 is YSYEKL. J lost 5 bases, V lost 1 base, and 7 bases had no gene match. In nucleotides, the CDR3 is TGCGCCAGCAGCCAAGTTAGGACAGGGAGCTATCAGCCCCAGCATTTT. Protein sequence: CASSQVRTGSYQPQHF.

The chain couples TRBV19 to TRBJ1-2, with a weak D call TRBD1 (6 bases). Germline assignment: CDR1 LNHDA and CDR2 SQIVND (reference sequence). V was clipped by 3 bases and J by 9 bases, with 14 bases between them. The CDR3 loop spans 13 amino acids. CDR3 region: CASSIETGKSYTF. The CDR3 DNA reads TGTGCCAGTAGTATTGAGACAGGTAAAAGCTACACCTTC.

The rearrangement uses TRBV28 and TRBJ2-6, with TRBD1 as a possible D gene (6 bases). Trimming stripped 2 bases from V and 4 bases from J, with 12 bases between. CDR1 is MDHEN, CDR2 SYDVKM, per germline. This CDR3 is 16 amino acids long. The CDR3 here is CASSLAGAAGANVLTF. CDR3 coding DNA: TGTGCCAGCAGTTTAGCAGGGGCGGCCGGGGCCAACGTCCTGACTTTC. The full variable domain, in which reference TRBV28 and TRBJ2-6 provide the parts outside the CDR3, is DVKVTQSSRYLVKRTGEKVFLECVQDMDHENMFWYRQDPGLGLRLIYFSYDVKMKEKGDIPEGYSVSREKKERFSLILESASTNQTSMYLCASSLAGAAGANVLTFGAGSRLTVL.

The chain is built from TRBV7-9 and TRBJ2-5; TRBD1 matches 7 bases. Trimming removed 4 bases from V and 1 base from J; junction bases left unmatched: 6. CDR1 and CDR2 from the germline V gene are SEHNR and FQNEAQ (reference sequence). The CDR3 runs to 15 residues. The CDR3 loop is CASSSPTGLQETQYF. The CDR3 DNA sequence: TGTGCCAGCAGCTCCCCGACAGGGCTCCAAGAGACCCAGTACTTC.

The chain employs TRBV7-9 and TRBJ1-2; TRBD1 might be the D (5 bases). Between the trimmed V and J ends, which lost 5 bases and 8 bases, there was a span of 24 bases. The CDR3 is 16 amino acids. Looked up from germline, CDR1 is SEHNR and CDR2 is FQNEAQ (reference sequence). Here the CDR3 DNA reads TGTGCCAGCAGCATAAACTCCCCCTCAGGGTCTGTGGGCTACACCTTC. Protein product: CASSINSPSGSVGYTF.

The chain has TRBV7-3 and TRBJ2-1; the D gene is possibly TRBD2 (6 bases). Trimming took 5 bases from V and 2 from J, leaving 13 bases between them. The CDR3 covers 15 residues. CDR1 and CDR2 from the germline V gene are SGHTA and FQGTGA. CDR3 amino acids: CASSPLEGTYNEQFF. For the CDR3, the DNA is TGTGCCAGCAGCCCGCTGGAGGGGACCTACAATGAGCAGTTCTTC. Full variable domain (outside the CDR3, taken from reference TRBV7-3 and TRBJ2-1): GAGVSQTPSNKVTEKGKYVELRCDPISGHTALYWYRQSLGQGPEFLIYFQGTGAADDSGLPNDRFFAVRPEGSVSTLKIQRTERGDSAVYLCASSPLEGTYNEQFFGPGTRLTVL.

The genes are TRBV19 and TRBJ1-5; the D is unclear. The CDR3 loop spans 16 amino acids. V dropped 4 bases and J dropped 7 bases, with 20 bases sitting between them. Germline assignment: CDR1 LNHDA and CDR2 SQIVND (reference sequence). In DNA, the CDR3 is TGTGCCAGTAGTAATCCCGCAAATATCGGAGCACAGCCCCAGCATTTT. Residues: CASSNPANIGAQPQHF.

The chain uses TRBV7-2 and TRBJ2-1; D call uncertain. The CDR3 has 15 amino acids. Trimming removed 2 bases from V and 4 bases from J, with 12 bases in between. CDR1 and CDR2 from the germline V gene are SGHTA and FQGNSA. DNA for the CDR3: TGTGCCAGCAGCTTATGGCCCGCAGCATACAATGAGCAGTTCTTC. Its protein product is CASSLWPAAYNEQFF.

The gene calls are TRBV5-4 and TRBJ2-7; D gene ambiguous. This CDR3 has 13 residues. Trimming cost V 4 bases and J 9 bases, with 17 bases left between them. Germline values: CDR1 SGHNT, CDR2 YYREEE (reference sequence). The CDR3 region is CASSNAILSRQYF. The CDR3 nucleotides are TGTGCCAGCAGCAACGCGATACTATCACGGCAGTACTTC.

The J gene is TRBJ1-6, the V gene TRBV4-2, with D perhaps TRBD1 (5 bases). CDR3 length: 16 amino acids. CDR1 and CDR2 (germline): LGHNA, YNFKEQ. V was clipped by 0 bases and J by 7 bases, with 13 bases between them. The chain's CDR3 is CASSQDVRGGNSPLHF. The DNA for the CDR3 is TGTGCCAGCAGCCAAGATGTAAGGGGTGGCAATTCACCCCTCCACTTT.

The CDR3 is CASSLGDVRGYTF. The CDR3 DNA reads TGTGCCAGCAGCTTAGGGGACGTCCGCGGCTACACCTTC. The chain is built from TRBV7-9 and TRBJ1-2; weak D call: TRBD1 (5 bases). Trimming pared 1 base from V and 8 bases from J, leaving 11 bases between. Germline V gene sequence: CDR1 SEHNR, CDR2 FQNEAQ (reference sequence). There are 13 residues in the CDR3.

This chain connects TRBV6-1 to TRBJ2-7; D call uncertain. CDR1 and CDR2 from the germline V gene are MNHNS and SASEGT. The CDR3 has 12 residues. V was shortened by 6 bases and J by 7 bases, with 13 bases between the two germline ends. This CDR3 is CASSPAGREQYF. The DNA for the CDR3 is TGTGCCAGCAGCCCCGCCGGGCGGGAGCAGTACTTC.

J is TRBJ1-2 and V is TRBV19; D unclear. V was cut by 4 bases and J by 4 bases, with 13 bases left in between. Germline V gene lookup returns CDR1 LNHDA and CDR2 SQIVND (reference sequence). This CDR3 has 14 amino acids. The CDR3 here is CASSNGRRSYGYTF. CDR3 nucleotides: TGTGCCAGTAGTAACGGGAGGCGTTCCTATGGCTACACCTTC.

This chain's CDR3 is CASSPVGGARAYEQYF. As DNA, the CDR3 is TGTGCCAGCAGTCCGGTGGGGGGGGCGAGAGCCTACGAGCAGTACTTC. This rearrangement joins TRBV2 to TRBJ2-7; D possibly corresponds to TRBD2 (7 bases). The CDR3 consists of 16 residues. CDR1 is SNHLY, CDR2 FYNNEI, per germline. The V end lost 5 bases, the J end lost 2 bases, and 19 bases lay between the germline ends.

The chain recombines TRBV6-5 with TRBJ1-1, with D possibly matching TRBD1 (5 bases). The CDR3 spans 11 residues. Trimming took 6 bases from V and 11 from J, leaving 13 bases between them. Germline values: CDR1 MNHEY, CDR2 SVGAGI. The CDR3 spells CASSPGAEAFF. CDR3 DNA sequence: TGTGCCAGCAGCCCCGGGGCGGAGGCTTTCTTT.

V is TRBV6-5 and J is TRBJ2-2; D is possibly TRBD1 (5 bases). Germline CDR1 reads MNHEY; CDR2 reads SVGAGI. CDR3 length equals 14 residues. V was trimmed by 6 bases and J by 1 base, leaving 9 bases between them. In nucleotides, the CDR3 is TGTGCCAGCAGGACAGTGATGAACACCGGGGAGCTGTTTTTT. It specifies CASRTVMNTGELFF.

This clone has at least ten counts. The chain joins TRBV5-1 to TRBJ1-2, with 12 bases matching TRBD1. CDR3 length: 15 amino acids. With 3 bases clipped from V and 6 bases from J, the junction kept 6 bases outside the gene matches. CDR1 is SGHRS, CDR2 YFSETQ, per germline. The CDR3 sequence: CASSYPGQGAHGYTF. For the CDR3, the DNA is TGCGCCAGCAGCTATCCGGGACAGGGGGCCCATGGCTACACCTTC.